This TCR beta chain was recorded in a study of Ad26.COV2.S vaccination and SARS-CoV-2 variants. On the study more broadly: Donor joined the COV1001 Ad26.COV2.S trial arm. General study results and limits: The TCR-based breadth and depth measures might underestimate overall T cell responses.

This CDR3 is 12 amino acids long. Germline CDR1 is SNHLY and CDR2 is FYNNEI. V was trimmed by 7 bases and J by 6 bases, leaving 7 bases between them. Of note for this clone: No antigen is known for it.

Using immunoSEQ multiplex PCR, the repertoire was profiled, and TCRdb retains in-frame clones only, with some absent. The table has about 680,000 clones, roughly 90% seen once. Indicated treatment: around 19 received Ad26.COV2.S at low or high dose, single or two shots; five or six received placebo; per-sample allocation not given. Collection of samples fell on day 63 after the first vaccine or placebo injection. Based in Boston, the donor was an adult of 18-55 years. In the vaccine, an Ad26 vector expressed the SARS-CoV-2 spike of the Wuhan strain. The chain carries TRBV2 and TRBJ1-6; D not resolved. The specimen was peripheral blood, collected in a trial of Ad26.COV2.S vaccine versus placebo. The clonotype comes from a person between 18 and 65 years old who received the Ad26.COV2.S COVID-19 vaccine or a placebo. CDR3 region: CASIGGNSPLHF. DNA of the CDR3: TGTGCCAGCATAGGAGGTAATTCACCCCTCCACTTT. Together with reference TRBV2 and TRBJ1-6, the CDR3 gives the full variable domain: EPEVTQTPSHQVTQMGQEVILRCVPISNHLYFYWYRQILGQKVEFLVSFYNNEISEKSEIFDDQFSVERPDGSNFTLKIRSTKLEDSAMYFCASIGGNSPLHFGNGTRLTVT.